This T cell receptor (beta chain) was found in a study of blood T cell repertoires in COVID-19. For the study at large: T cells, B-cell-depleted T cells, or PBMCs supplied cDNA or gDNA.

Libraries were prepared by immunoSEQ multiplex PCR; TCRdb keeps only in-frame clonotypes and omits some of them. The data contain around 250,000 clones, about 90% of them singletons. The sample consisted of PBMCs or T cells enriched from blood (not recorded which). The sequence was obtained from a human donor in a cohort exposed to, infected with or recovered from COVID-19 (not recorded which). The donor label of this sample is uncertain.

As DNA, the CDR3 is TGTGCCAGCAGCCCAGACAGGGTGAACACTGAAGCTTTCTTT. Protein product: CASSPDRVNTEAFF. V gene TRBV6-5 combines with J gene TRBJ1-1; 7 bases are a match to TRBD1. This CDR3 spans 14 amino acids. V lost 6 bases and J lost 0; bases outside the gene matches: 4. Germline V lookup: CDR1 MNHEY, CDR2 SVGAGI.